This is a list of T cell receptor beta chains from one sample in a study of post-analysis software for immune sequencing data. TCRdb recomputed calls from the PCR reads with MiXCR, one row per CDR3 protein. This table holds about 820,000 distinct CDR3 sequences, roughly 50% found once. Sequencing used blood. These receptors were collected from a girl between 5 and 17 years old with multiple sclerosis. The CDR3 runs from the conserved cysteine through the conserved F or W. The D gene is left open where the match is weak. For some rows the clone size is stated as once, few or many, or as a class when expanded; others skip it.

d_gene | j_gene | v_gene | abundance | CDR3nt | CDR3aa
. | TRBJ2-5 | TRBV5-1 | . | TGCGCCAGCAGTGGGGACCGAGCCGCGGGTGAGCAGTACTTC | CASSGDRAAGEQYF
TRBD2 | TRBJ2-1 | TRBV29-1 | . | TGCAGCGTTGGGGGGGCGGGAGGACTCTACAATGAGCAGTTCTTC | CSVGGAGGLYNEQFF
. | TRBJ1-1 | TRBV12-3/TRBV12-4 | . | TGTGCCAGCACCAACGGCGGATCATTAGGCATGAACACTGAAGCTTTCTTT | CASTNGGSLGMNTEAFF
. | TRBJ1-4 | TRBV3-1 | . | TGTGCCCGCAGCCAAACAACTAATGAAAAACTGTTTTTT | CARSQTTNEKLFF
. | TRBJ1-1 | TRBV10-3 | . | TGTGCCATCATGGAAAGGGAAGGGAACACTGAAGCTTTCTTT | CAIMEREGNTEAFF
TRBD2 | TRBJ2-1 | TRBV11-2 | few | TGTGCCAGCACCTCTAGCGGGATCTACAATGAGCAGTTCTTC | CASTSSGIYNEQFF
. | TRBJ2-5 | TRBV24-1 | few | TGTGCCACCAGTGACCCATCGAAAGGGTTCGGTGAGACCCAGTACTTC | CATSDPSKGFGETQYF
. | TRBJ2-5 | TRBV29-1 | few | TGCAGCGTTTCGTCCGTTCTAGAGACCCAGTACTTC | CSVSSVLETQYF
TRBD1 | TRBJ1-2 | TRBV4-1 | . | TGCGCCAGCAGCCAAGCGGGACAGGCCTCCGGGCAGTATGGCTACACCTTC | CASSQAGQASGQYGYTF
TRBD1 | TRBJ2-5 | TRBV6-1 | few | TGTGCCAGCAAGACAGGGGAAGGGCTGACCCAGTACTTC | CASKTGEGLTQYF
TRBD1 | TRBJ1-1 | TRBV5-1 | . | TGCGCCAGTAACGGACAGGGTGGTACGACTGAAGCTTTCTTT | CASNGQGGTTEAFF
. | TRBJ1-5 | TRBV12-3/TRBV12-4 | . | TGTGCCAGCACTAGCAATGGCAGGGGTCAGCCCCAGCATTTT | CASTSNGRGQPQHF
. | TRBJ2-7 | TRBV7-9 | few | TGTGCCAGCAGCTTAGCGGAGAGATGGGACGAGCAGTACTTC | CASSLAERWDEQYF
. | TRBJ1-1 | TRBV29-1 | . | TGCAGCGTTGTCAGAAGAATGAACACTGAAGCTTTCTTT | CSVVRRMNTEAFF
. | TRBJ2-7 | TRBV6-1 | . | TGTGCCAGCGGGTGGGCAGCCTACGAGCAGTACTTC | CASGWAAYEQYF
TRBD1 | TRBJ2-7 | TRBV5-5 | few | TGTGCCAGCAGTTATGTACCGGGACAGCCCAACGAGCAGTACTTC | CASSYVPGQPNEQYF